The present entry profiles one T cell receptor beta chain with its context. The entry originates in a study of OX40 agonist ivuxolimab in advanced cancers. Germline V gene lookup returns CDR1 SQVTM and CDR2 ANQGSEA. This CDR3 spans 14 amino acids. The V end was cut by 6 bases, the J end by 6 bases, with 19 bases between. Sequencing was performed with immunoSEQ multiplex PCR; in TCRdb, only in-frame clones are kept and a portion is missing. The sample shows around 57,000 clones, over 80% of them seen only once. The source material was CD4+ or CD8+ T cells sorted from blood, sampled in a trial of the OX40 agonist ivuxolimab. V and J are TRBV29-1 and TRBJ2-3; D tentatively fits TRBD1 or TRBD2 (5 bases each). This TCR came from an adult with an advanced solid tumor such as melanoma, head and neck, liver or kidney cancer. The chain's CDR3 is CSVRRDPELDTQYF. For the CDR3, the DNA is TGCAGCGTACGCCGGGACCCGGAGTTGGATACGCAGTATTTT.